Following are 15 T cell receptor beta chains from one sample sequenced in a study of T cells after yellow fever vaccination. TCRdb used MiXCR to reprocess the 5' RACE reads, holding one entry per CDR3 protein. The sample includes approximately 150,000 distinct CDR3 sequences, about 6.2% of them seen just once. Sequenced here: CD4+ T cells sorted from PBMCs, sampled on the day of the first yellow fever vaccination. The receptor set was obtained from a man aged 18 to 35 who received the YFV17D yellow fever vaccine.

This clonotype was counted between two and nine times. The chain uses TRBV5-1 and TRBJ1-5; the D is unclear. Trimming left V 0 bases short and J 3 bases short, with 7 bases between. Germline CDR1 reads SGHRS; CDR2 reads YFSETQ. CDR3 length: 14 residues. For the CDR3, the DNA is TGCGCCAGCAGCTTGGGCGGCCTCAATCAGCCCCAGCATTTT. Its translation: CASSLGGLNQPQHF.

The rearrangement joins TRBV12-3 or TRBV12-4 to TRBJ2-5; D call uncertain. The V and J ends lost 7 bases and 0 bases respectively, with 9 bases between them. The CDR3 has 13 residues. The chain's CDR3 is CASTWTDQETQYF. The DNA for the CDR3 is TGTGCCAGCACCTGGACGGACCAAGAGACCCAGTACTTC.

This clonotype was counted many times. Here the CDR3 DNA reads TGTGCCAGTAGCATCCGGGACAGCTCCTACGAGCAGTACTTC. Protein sequence: CASSIRDSSYEQYF. This chain connects TRBV19 to TRBJ2-7, with 7 bases lining up with TRBD1. Germline V lookup: CDR1 LNHDA, CDR2 SQIVND (reference sequence). The length of the CDR3 is 14 residues. V lost 6 bases and J lost 0; bases outside the gene matches: 5.

The table lists this clonotype with many counts. This rearrangement joins TRBV5-1 to TRBJ1-1; the D is unclear. V was shortened by 4 bases and J by 0 bases, with 7 bases between the two germline ends. Germline lookup yields CDR1 SGHRS and CDR2 YFSETQ. This CDR3 is built from 13 residues. CDR3 sequence (DNA): TGCGCCAGCAGCGCAGGTATGAACACTGAAGCTTTCTTT. It translates to CASSAGMNTEAFF.

This clonotype occurred a few times. V usage is TRBV5-6 and J usage is TRBJ2-3; D is ambiguous. The CDR3 is made up of 14 amino acids. Between the trimmed V and J ends, which lost 0 bases and 5 bases, there was a span of 10 bases. The germline gives CDR1 SGHDT, CDR2 YYEEEE. The CDR3 loop reads CASSLVPDKDTQYF. DNA for the CDR3: TGTGCCAGCAGCTTGGTACCTGATAAAGATACGCAGTATTTT.

The table lists this clonotype with a few counts. CDR3 region: CATLRLQSASGANVLTF. CDR3 bases: TGTGCCACGCTACGCCTACAATCAGCCTCTGGGGCCAACGTCCTGACTTTC. V is TRBV21-1 and J is TRBJ2-6; the table's D call TRBD2 went unverified against the DNA. TRBV21-1 is shown as a pseudogene. The CDR3 covers 17 residues.

The sample holds a few counts of this clonotype. The V and J genes are TRBV4-2 and TRBJ2-6; D is undetermined. Germline V CDR1 and CDR2: LGHNA, YNFKEQ. Trimming stripped 0 bases from V and 1 base from J, with 10 bases between. This CDR3 spans 17 amino acids. The CDR3 here is CASSQDWGGSGANVLTF. CDR3 nucleotide sequence: TGTGCCAGCAGCCAAGATTGGGGTGGTTCTGGGGCCAACGTCCTGACTTTC.

This clonotype showed up many times. The V call is TRBV5-6, the J call TRBJ1-2, with D maybe TRBD1 (5 bases). Germline V lookup: CDR1 SGHDT, CDR2 YYEEEE. This CDR3 spans 14 amino acids. Trimming cost V 0 bases and J 8 bases, with 14 bases left between them. The CDR3 here is CASSLGQGKGGYTF. CDR3 DNA sequence: TGTGCCAGCAGCTTGGGGCAGGGAAAAGGAGGCTACACCTTC.

This clonotype was found many times. The V call is TRBV27, the J call TRBJ2-2; D gene uncertain. The CDR3 runs to 12 residues. The germline V and J ends were trimmed by 5 bases and 6 bases, with 7 bases remaining between them. CDR1 and CDR2 (germline): MNHEY, SMNVEV (reference sequence). The CDR3, as DNA: TGTGCCAGCAGTACGTATGCCGGGGAGCTGTTTTTT. It specifies CASSTYAGELFF.

The gene calls are TRBV7-9 and TRBJ1-1, with D possibly matching TRBD1 (6 bases). Germline CDR1 and CDR2: SEHNR and FQNEAQ (reference sequence). The V and J ends lost 2 bases and 6 bases respectively, with 19 bases between them. The CDR3 is 16 residues long. CDR3 DNA sequence: TGTGCCAGCAGCTTAAACCCAGGGGTCTCCTTATCTGAAGCTTTCTTT. It encodes CASSLNPGVSLSEAFF.

This clonotype was seen a handful of times. This rearrangement joins TRBV7-6 to TRBJ2-7; D is unresolved. V was clipped by 4 bases and J by 6 bases, with 16 bases between them. In germline, CDR1 is SGHVS, CDR2 FNYEAQ. This CDR3 has 14 residues. CDR3 bases: TGTGCCAGCAGCTCGTCGCAATACCTCTCCGAGCAGTACTTC. This sequence encodes CASSSSQYLSEQYF.

The table lists this clonotype with many counts. The gene calls are TRBV7-2 and TRBJ2-7; possible D gene TRBD1, 6 bases. The germline CDR1 and CDR2 sequences are SGHTA and FQGNSA. CDR3 length equals 14 residues. V lost 5 bases, J lost 0 bases, and 11 bases lay in between. CDR3 nucleotide sequence: TGTGCCAGCAGCCCCGACAGGAGCTCCTACGAGCAGTACGTC. This encodes CASSPDRSSYEQYV.

This clonotype has ten or more counts. The J gene is TRBJ2-3, the V gene TRBV7-2, with 7 bases fitting TRBD2. With V trimmed by 1 base and J by 2 bases, 0 bases remained unmatched. The CDR3 length is 14 residues. In germline, CDR1 is SGHTA, CDR2 FQGNSA. The CDR3 loop reads CASSLGDYTDTQYF. The CDR3 DNA reads as TGTGCCAGCAGCTTAGGGGACTACACAGATACGCAGTATTTT.

At least ten counts were recorded for this clonotype. The V and J genes are TRBV15 and TRBJ2-5; D might be TRBD1 or TRBD2, each matching 6 bases. CDR1 and CDR2 from the germline V gene are LNHNV and YYDKDF (reference sequence). This CDR3 has 13 residues. Trimming stripped 3 bases from V and 5 bases from J, with 10 bases between. CDR3 sequence (DNA): TGTGCCACCAGCAGTTTAGGGGGGGAGACCCAGTACTTC. It specifies CATSSLGGETQYF.

This clonotype was detected ten times or more. The genes are TRBV11-3 and TRBJ2-1; TRBD1 might be the D (5 bases). This CDR3 has 13 residues. Trimming left V 5 bases short and J 7 bases short, with 12 bases between. The germline CDR1 and CDR2 sequences are SGHNT and YENEEA. The chain's CDR3 is CASSPSRGNEQFF. CDR3 bases: TGTGCCAGCAGCCCCTCTAGGGGAAATGAGCAGTTCTTC.